A selection of T cell receptor beta chains follows, all from one sample in a study of cytotoxic CD8 clonotypes in ibrutinib-treated CLL. Generated by immunoSEQ multiplex PCR, the TCRdb table keeps only in-frame clones and is missing some. The sample comprises approximately 190,000 clones, 70% of which are singletons, and approximately 5.9% rests with the top ten. This sample comprised PBMCs, obtained after 12 months of ibrutinib treatment. These receptors were obtained from a human donor with chronic lymphocytic leukemia. The conserved cysteine and the conserved F or W are not part of the CDR3 here. The order of the fields is J gene, clone size, V gene, D gene, CDR3 protein. D genes are given only for firm matches. Size is stated for part of the rows, as once, few or many counts, or as a class when the clone is expanded.

J gene: TRBJ2-2; clone size: NA; V gene: TRBV30; D gene: TRBD2; CDR3 protein: AWRLAGVTGELF
J gene: TRBJ1-6; clone size: few; V gene: TRBV5-1; D gene: TRBD1; CDR3 protein: ASSSAGQRNSPLH
J gene: TRBJ2-7; clone size: NA; V gene: TRBV28; D gene: NA; CDR3 protein: ASGRGWQY
J gene: TRBJ2-4; clone size: NA; V gene: TRBV28; D gene: TRBD1; CDR3 protein: ASSRRDSPNIQY
J gene: TRBJ1-1; clone size: NA; V gene: TRBV10-3; D gene: NA; CDR3 protein: AIRGNTEAF
J gene: TRBJ2-7; clone size: NA; V gene: TRBV28; D gene: TRBD2; CDR3 protein: ASSSSGKATYEQY
J gene: TRBJ1-1; clone size: few; V gene: TRBV7-8; D gene: NA; CDR3 protein: ASSLVNTEAF
J gene: TRBJ2-1; clone size: NA; V gene: TRBV4-3; D gene: TRBD1; CDR3 protein: ASSLRGLLGNEQF
J gene: TRBJ2-5; clone size: NA; V gene: TRBV4-3; D gene: NA; CDR3 protein: ASSQAERETQY
J gene: TRBJ2-7; clone size: NA; V gene: TRBV6-1; D gene: NA; CDR3 protein: ASSDLGIASYEQY
J gene: TRBJ1-1; clone size: NA; V gene: TRBV9; D gene: NA; CDR3 protein: ASSVGDGNTEAF
J gene: TRBJ1-2; clone size: few; V gene: TRBV6-5; D gene: NA; CDR3 protein: ASSYGGQRVYGYT
J gene: TRBJ2-1; clone size: NA; V gene: TRBV29-1; D gene: TRBD1; CDR3 protein: SADTGGPYNEQF
J gene: TRBJ2-1; clone size: NA; V gene: TRBV7-9; D gene: TRBD2; CDR3 protein: ASSSRRLAGVEQF
J gene: TRBJ2-3; clone size: once; V gene: TRBV5-6; D gene: NA; CDR3 protein: ASSPLSGSTDTQY
J gene: TRBJ1-1; clone size: NA; V gene: TRBV5-1; D gene: TRBD1; CDR3 protein: ASSFLGTGAPHTEAF
J gene: TRBJ1-2; clone size: NA; V gene: TRBV18; D gene: NA; CDR3 protein: ASSPPSNGNYGYT
J gene: TRBJ2-1; clone size: many; V gene: TRBV9; D gene: NA; CDR3 protein: ASSPYWSLDNEQF
J gene: TRBJ2-6; clone size: NA; V gene: TRBV11-2; D gene: NA; CDR3 protein: ASGFGANVLT